Included here is one T cell receptor beta chain sequence, with context. Per germline, CDR1 LNHDA and CDR2 SQIVND (reference sequence). The CDR3 is 15 amino acids. J gave up 4 bases and V 3 bases, and 7 bases lay outside the gene matches. The assay was immunoSEQ multiplex PCR, and TCRdb's table has in-frame clones only and misses some. The table records 70,000 to 85,000 clones, 92% of them present only once. This sample is drawn from a study of technical replicates of blood from a handful of donors. Source material: T cells isolated from PBMCs. The genes are TRBV19 and TRBJ1-1; TRBD1 agrees at 8 bases. This sequence originates from a human donor in good health. The CDR3 loop is CASSIWVRGPTEAFF. CDR3 coding DNA: TGTGCCAGTAGTATTTGGGTCAGGGGGCCCACTGAAGCTTTCTTT.